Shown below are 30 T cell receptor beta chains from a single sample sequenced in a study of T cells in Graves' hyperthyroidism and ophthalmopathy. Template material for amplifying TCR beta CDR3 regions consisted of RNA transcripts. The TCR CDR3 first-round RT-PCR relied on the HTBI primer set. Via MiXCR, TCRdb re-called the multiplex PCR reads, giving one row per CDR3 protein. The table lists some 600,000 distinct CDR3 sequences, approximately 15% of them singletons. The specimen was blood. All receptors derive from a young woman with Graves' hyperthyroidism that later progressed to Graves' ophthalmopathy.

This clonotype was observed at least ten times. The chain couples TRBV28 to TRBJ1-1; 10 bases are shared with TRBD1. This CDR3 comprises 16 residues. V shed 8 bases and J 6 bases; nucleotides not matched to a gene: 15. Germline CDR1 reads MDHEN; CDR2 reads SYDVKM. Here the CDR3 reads CASDRGTGAVNPEAFF. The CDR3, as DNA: TGTGCCAGCGACCGCGGGACAGGGGCCGTGAATCCTGAAGCTTTCTTT.

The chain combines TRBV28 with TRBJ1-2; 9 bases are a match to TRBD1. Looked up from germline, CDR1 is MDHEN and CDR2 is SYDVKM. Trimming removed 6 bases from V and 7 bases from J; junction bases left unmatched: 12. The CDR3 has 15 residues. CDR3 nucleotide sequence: TGTGCCAGCAGATCCGGGACAGGGTACGGGCCTGGCTACACCTTC. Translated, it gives CASRSGTGYGPGYTF.

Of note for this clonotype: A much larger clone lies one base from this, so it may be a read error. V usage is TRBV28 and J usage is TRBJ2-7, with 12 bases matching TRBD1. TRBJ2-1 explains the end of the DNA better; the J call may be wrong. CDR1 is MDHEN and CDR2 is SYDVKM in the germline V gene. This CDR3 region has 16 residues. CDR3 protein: CASRNPGTGGSHEQFF. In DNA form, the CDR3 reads TGTGCCAGCAGGAACCCCGGGACAGGGGGCTCCCACGAGCAGTTCTTC.

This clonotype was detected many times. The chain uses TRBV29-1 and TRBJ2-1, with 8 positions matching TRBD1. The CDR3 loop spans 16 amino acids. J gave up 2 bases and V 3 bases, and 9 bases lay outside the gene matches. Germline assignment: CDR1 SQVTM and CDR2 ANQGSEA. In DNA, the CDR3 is TGCAGCGTTGATACCGCGACAGGGGCGGCCTACAATGAGCAGTTCTTC. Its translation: CSVDTATGAAYNEQFF.

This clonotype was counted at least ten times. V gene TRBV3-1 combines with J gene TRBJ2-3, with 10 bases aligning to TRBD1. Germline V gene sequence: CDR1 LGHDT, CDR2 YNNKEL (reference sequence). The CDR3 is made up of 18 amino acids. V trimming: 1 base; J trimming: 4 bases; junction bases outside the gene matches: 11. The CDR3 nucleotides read TGTGCCAGCAGCCAAGTACGTGGGACAGGGGAGTTGTCAGATACGCAGTATTTT. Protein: CASSQVRGTGELSDTQYF.

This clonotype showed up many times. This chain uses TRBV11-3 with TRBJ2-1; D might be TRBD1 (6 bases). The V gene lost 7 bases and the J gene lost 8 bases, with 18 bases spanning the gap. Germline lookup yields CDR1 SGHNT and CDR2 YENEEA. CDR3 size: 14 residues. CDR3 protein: CASTPGTIRDEQFF. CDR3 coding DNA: TGTGCCAGCACACCCGGGACAATACGGGATGAGCAGTTCTTC.

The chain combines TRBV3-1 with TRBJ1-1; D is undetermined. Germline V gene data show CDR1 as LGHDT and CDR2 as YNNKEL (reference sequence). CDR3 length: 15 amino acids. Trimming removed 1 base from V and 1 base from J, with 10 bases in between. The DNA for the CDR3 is TGTGCCAGCAGCCAAGGCGACTGGTCGAACACTGAAGCTTTCTTT. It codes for CASSQGDWSNTEAFF.

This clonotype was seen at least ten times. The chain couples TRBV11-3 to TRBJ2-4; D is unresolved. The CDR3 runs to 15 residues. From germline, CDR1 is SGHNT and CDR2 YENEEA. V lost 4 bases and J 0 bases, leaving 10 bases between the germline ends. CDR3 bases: TGTGCCAGCAGCTCTGGACGGATAGCCAAAAACATTCAGTACTTC. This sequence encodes CASSSGRIAKNIQYF.

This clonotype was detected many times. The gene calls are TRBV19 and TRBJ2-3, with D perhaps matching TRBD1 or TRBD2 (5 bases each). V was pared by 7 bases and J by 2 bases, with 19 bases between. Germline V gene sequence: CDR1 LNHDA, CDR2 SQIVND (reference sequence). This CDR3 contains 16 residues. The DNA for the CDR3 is TGTGCCAGTACAAAATCGACGAGTGGGACCACAGATACGCAGTATTTT. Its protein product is CASTKSTSGTTDTQYF.

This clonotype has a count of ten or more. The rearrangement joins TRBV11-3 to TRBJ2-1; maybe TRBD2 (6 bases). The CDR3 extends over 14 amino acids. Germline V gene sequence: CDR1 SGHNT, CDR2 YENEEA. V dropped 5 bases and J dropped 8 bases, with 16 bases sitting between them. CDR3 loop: CASSHPTRAYEQFF. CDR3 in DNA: TGTGCCAGCAGCCACCCGACTAGGGCCTATGAGCAGTTCTTC.

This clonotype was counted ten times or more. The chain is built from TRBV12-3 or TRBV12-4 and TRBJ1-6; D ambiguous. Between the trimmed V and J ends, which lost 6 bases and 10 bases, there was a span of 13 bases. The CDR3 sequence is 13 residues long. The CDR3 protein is CASSPIPGSPLHF. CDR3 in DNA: TGTGCCAGCAGCCCTATTCCGGGGTCACCCCTCCACTTT.

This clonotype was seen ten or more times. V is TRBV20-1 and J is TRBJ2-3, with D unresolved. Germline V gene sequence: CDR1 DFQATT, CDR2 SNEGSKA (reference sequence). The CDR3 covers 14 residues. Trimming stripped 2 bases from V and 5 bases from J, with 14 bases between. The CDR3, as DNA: TGCAGTGCTAGATTGTCCCCCGCCGGAGATACGCAGTATTTT. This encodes CSARLSPAGDTQYF.

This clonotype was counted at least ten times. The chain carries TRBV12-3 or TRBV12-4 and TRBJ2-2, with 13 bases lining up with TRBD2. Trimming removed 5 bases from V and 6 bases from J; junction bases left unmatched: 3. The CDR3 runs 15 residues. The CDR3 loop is CASSRTSGSAGELFF. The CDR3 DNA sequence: TGTGCCAGCAGTCGGACTAGCGGGAGTGCCGGGGAGCTGTTTTTT.

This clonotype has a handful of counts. In nucleotides, the CDR3 is TGTGCCAGCTCAGTCAACCGGGACACCACGAACACCGGGGAGCTGTTTTTT. Encoded protein: CASSVNRDTTNTGELFF. The chain employs TRBV18 and TRBJ2-2; D is possibly TRBD1 (6 bases). Germline V gene data show CDR1 as KGHSH and CDR2 as LQKENI. The length of the CDR3 is 17 residues. Deletions cut 5 bases from V and 0 bases from J, with 16 bases between.

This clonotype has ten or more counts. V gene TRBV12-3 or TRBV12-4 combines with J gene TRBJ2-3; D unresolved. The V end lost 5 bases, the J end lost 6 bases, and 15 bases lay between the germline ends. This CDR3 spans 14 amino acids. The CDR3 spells CASSQYGPPDTQYF. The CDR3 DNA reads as TGTGCCAGCAGTCAATATGGGCCACCCGATACGCAGTATTTT.

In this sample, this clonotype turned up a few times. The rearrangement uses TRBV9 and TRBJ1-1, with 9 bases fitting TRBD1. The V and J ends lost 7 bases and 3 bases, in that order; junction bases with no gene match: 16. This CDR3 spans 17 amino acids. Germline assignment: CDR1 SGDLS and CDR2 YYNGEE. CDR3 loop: CASARGTGGVLDTEAFF. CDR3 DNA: TGTGCCAGCGCTAGGGGTACAGGGGGCGTCCTGGACACTGAAGCTTTCTTT.

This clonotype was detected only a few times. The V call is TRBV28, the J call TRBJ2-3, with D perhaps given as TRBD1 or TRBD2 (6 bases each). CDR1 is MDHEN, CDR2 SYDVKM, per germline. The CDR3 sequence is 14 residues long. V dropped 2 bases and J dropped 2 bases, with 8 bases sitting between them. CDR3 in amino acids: CASSLTGATDTQYF. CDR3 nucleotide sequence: TGTGCCAGCAGTTTAACGGGGGCCACAGATACGCAGTATTTT.

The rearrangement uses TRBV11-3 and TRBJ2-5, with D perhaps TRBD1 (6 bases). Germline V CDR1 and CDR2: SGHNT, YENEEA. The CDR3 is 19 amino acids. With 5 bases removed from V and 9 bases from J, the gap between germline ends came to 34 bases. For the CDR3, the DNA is TGTGCCAGCAGCGGTGGGGTCCTCACAGGGATGTATCAGCCGGGTGCCCAGTACTTC. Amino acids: CASSGGVLTGMYQPGAQYF.

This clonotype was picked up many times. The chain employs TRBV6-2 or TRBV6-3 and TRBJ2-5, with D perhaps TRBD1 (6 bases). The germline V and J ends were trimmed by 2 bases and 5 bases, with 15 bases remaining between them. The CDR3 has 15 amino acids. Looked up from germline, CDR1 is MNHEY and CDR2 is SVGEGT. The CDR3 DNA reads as TGTGCCAGCAGTTACGCTGACATAAGGGGGGAGACCCAGTACTTC. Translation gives CASSYADIRGETQYF.

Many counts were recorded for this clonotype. The CDR3 loop reads CASSLAIAGPLSSYEQYF. The CDR3 DNA reads as TGTGCCAGCAGCTTAGCTATTGCGGGTCCGCTCAGCTCCTACGAGCAGTACTTC. This chain joins TRBV7-2 and TRBJ2-7, with a weak D call TRBD2 (5 bases). Germline CDR1 and CDR2: SGHTA and FQGNSA. V lost 0 bases, J lost 0 bases, and 18 bases lay in between. CDR3 size: 18 residues.

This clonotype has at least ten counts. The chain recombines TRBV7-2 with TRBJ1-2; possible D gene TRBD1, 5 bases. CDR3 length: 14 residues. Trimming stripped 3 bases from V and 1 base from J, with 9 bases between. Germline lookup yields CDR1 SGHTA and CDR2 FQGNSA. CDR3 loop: CASSLNRINYGYTF. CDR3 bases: TGTGCCAGCAGCTTGAACAGGATTAACTATGGCTACACCTTC.

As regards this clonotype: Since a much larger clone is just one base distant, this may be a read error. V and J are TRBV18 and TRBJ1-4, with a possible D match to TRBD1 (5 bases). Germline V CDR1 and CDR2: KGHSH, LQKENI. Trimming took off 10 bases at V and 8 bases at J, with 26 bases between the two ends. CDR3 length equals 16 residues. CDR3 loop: CANSRSGQGDWEKLFF. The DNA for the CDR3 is TGTGCCAACTCCCGGTCCGGGCAGGGCGATTGGGAAAAACTGTTTTTT.

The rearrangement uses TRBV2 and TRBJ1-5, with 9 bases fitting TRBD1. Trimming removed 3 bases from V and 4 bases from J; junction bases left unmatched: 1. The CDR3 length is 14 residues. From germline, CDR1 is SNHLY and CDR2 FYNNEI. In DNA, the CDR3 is TGTGCCAGCAGTGACGACAGGGGGAATCAGCCCCAGCATTTT. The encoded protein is CASSDDRGNQPQHF.

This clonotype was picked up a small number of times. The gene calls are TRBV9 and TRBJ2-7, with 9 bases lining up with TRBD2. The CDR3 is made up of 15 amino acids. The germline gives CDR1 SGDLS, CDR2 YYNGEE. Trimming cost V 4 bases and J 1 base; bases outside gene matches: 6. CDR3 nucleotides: TGTGCCAGCAGCTCGACTAGCGGAGCTTCCTACGAGCAGTACTTC. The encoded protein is CASSSTSGASYEQYF.

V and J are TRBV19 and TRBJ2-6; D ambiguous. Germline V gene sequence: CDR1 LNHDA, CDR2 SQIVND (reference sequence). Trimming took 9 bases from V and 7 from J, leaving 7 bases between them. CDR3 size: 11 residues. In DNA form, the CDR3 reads TGTGCCAGCCAGAACGCCAACGTCCTGACTTTC. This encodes CASQNANVLTF.

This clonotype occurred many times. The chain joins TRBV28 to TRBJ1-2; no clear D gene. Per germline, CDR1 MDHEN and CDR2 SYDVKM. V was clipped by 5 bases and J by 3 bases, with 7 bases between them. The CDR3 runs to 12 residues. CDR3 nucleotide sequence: TGTGCCAGCAGTCCGGGAGACTATGGCTACACCTTC. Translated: CASSPGDYGYTF.

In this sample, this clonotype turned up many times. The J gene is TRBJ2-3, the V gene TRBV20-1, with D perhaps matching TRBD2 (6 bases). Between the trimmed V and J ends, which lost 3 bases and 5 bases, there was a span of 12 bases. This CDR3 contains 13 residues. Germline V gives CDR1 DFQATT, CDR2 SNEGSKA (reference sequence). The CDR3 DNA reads TGCAGTGCTAGGTTGGGGGGTGTAGATACGCAGTATTTT. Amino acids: CSARLGGVDTQYF.

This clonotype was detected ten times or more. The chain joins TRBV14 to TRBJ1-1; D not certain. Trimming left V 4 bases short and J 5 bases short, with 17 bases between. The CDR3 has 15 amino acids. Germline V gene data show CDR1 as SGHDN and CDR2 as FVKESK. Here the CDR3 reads CASSRMSAGGTEAFF. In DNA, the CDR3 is TGTGCCAGCAGCCGGATGTCGGCCGGCGGAACTGAAGCTTTCTTT.

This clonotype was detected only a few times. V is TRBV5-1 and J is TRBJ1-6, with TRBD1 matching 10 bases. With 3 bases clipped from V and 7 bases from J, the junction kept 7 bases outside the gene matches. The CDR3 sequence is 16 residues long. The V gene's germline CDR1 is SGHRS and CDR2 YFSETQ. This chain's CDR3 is CASSYGQGETNSPLHF. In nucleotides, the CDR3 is TGCGCCAGCAGCTATGGACAGGGGGAGACCAATTCACCCCTCCACTTT.

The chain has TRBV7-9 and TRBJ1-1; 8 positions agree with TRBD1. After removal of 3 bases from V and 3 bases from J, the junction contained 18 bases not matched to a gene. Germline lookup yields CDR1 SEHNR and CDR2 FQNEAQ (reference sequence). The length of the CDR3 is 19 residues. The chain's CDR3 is CASSFEPVTGAGLHTEAFF. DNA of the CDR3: TGTGCCAGCAGCTTCGAACCTGTGACAGGGGCGGGTTTGCACACTGAAGCTTTCTTT.